This TCR beta chain was profiled in a study of blood T cell repertoires in COVID-19. Study at large: The samples span acute and convalescent COVID-19 from the United States, Italy and Spain. The cDNA or gDNA used as material had been derived from T cells, B-cell-depleted T cells, or PBMCs.

TCRdb keeps only in-frame clones here, not all; method: immunoSEQ multiplex PCR. Among a few hundred thousand clones listed, roughly 90% were seen once. The germline V gene has CDR1 KGHSH and CDR2 LQKENI. Losses at the gene ends were 3 bases for V and 2 bases for J; bases not matched to a gene: 0. This CDR3 has 13 residues. The chain links TRBV18 to TRBJ2-5, with 7 bases lining up with TRBD1. Source material: peripheral blood. The receptor's source is a woman aged 60-75 years with acute or convalescent COVID-19. This chain's CDR3 is CASSPTGQETQYF. CDR3 nucleotide sequence: TGTGCCAGCTCACCGACAGGGCAAGAGACCCAGTACTTC.